This record looks at one T cell receptor (beta chain) sequence and its context. The source of the sample is a study of T cell repertoires in cytomegalovirus infection. V was pared by 6 bases and J by 5 bases, with 14 bases between. The CDR3 has 13 amino acids. The germline CDR1 and CDR2 sequences are MNHEY and SVGAGI. One entry per CDR3 protein results from TCRdb running MiXCR on the reads. The profile shows hundreds of thousands of distinct CDR3 sequences, roughly 9.3% of them singletons. V gene TRBV6-5 combines with J gene TRBJ2-7; no clear D gene. Sequencing was carried out using PBMCs. The receptor was isolated from a human donor in good health (CMV status not recorded). Some clones in this sample may be carry-over from other donors' samples. CDR3 loop: CASRPRQYDEQYF. The CDR3 DNA sequence: TGTGCCAGCAGACCCCGGCAATACGACGAGCAGTACTTC.